This is a list of T cell receptor beta chains from one sample in a study of cytomegalovirus exposure and HLA in healthy donors. Assay: immunoSEQ multiplex PCR; the TCRdb copy retains only in-frame clones and omits some. The sample lists fewer than 250,000 clones, over 60% occurring once. Sequenced material: PBMCs. These receptors were obtained from a male donor in good health and CMV-seronegative. CDR3s include the opening cysteine and the closing phenylalanine or tryptophan. Fields, in order: clone size, V gene, J gene, D gene, CDR3 protein, CDR3 DNA. The D gene is left open where the match is weak. Clone sizes are given selectively: once, few, many, or a class where the clone is expanded.

abundance: -; v_gene: TRBV7-3; j_gene: TRBJ2-1; d_gene: TRBD2; CDR3aa: CASSLTSGGGSYNEQFF; CDR3nt: TGTGCCAGCAGCTTAACGTCGGGCGGGGGCTCCTACAATGAGCAGTTCTTC
abundance: -; v_gene: TRBV5-1; j_gene: TRBJ2-5; d_gene: TRBD2; CDR3aa: CASSPWRGQETQYF; CDR3nt: TGCGCCAGCAGCCCTTGGCGGGGGCAAGAGACCCAGTACTTC
abundance: -; v_gene: TRBV27; j_gene: TRBJ1-4; d_gene: -; CDR3aa: CAPGGGVEKLFF; CDR3nt: TGTGCCCCGGGGGGCGGGGTTGAAAAACTGTTTTTT
abundance: -; v_gene: TRBV7-2; j_gene: TRBJ2-1; d_gene: TRBD2; CDR3aa: CASSSSGTSAYEQFF; CDR3nt: TGTGCCAGCAGCTCTTCCGGGACTAGCGCTTATGAGCAGTTCTTC
abundance: -; v_gene: TRBV28; j_gene: TRBJ2-1; d_gene: TRBD2; CDR3aa: CASSTGTSGLINEQFF; CDR3nt: TGTGCCAGCAGCACCGGGACTAGCGGTCTTATCAATGAGCAGTTCTTC
abundance: -; v_gene: TRBV29-1; j_gene: TRBJ1-1; d_gene: TRBD1; CDR3aa: CSVVWDSAQNTEAFF; CDR3nt: TGCAGCGTTGTATGGGACAGCGCTCAGAACACTGAAGCTTTCTTT
abundance: -; v_gene: TRBV7-2; j_gene: TRBJ2-3; d_gene: -; CDR3aa: CASTGGITDTQYF; CDR3nt: TGTGCCAGCACGGGGGGCATCACAGATACGCAGTATTTT
abundance: -; v_gene: TRBV27; j_gene: TRBJ1-2; d_gene: TRBD1; CDR3aa: CASAPRRQGHGYTF; CDR3nt: TGTGCCAGCGCCCCGAGGAGACAGGGGCATGGCTACACCTTC
abundance: -; v_gene: TRBV14; j_gene: TRBJ2-3; d_gene: TRBD2; CDR3aa: CASSQGWSGRRTDTQYF; CDR3nt: TGTGCCAGCAGCCAAGGATGGAGCGGGAGGCGCACAGATACGCAGTATTTT
abundance: few; v_gene: TRBV19; j_gene: TRBJ2-1; d_gene: TRBD1; CDR3aa: CASSRDREQSYNEQFF; CDR3nt: TGTGCCAGTAGTCGGGACAGGGAGCAATCCTACAATGAGCAGTTCTTC
abundance: -; v_gene: TRBV10-3; j_gene: TRBJ2-7; d_gene: TRBD2; CDR3aa: CAISEATSGTYEQYF; CDR3nt: TGTGCCATCAGTGAGGCGACTAGCGGCACCTACGAGCAGTACTTC
abundance: -; v_gene: TRBV27; j_gene: TRBJ1-5; d_gene: TRBD1; CDR3aa: CASSRLYPGQSNQPQHF; CDR3nt: TGTGCCAGCAGTCGTCTTTACCCGGGACAGTCTAATCAGCCCCAGCATTTT
abundance: once; v_gene: TRBV27; j_gene: TRBJ1-3; d_gene: -; CDR3aa: CASSFGGPQNTIYF; CDR3nt: TGTGCCAGCAGTTTCGGAGGCCCTCAAAACACCATATATTTT
abundance: -; v_gene: TRBV9; j_gene: TRBJ2-1; d_gene: TRBD1; CDR3aa: CASSVGQGFDEQFF; CDR3nt: TGTGCCAGCAGCGTAGGACAGGGGTTCGATGAGCAGTTCTTC
abundance: -; v_gene: TRBV5-1; j_gene: TRBJ1-4; d_gene: TRBD1; CDR3aa: CASSLGRGDEKLFF; CDR3nt: TGCGCCAGCAGCTTGGGCAGGGGGGATGAAAAACTGTTTTTT
abundance: -; v_gene: TRBV30; j_gene: TRBJ1-2; d_gene: -; CDR3aa: CAWSFQTNYGYTF; CDR3nt: TGTGCCTGGAGTTTCCAAACTAACTATGGCTACACCTTC
abundance: -; v_gene: TRBV25-1; j_gene: TRBJ2-1; d_gene: -; CDR3aa: CASSESTDRISGINEQFF; CDR3nt: TGTGCCAGCAGTGAATCAACAGACAGGATTTCGGGCATAAATGAGCAGTTCTTC
abundance: -; v_gene: TRBV4-1; j_gene: TRBJ2-7; d_gene: TRBD2; CDR3aa: CASSSPRGRYEQYF; CDR3nt: TGCGCCAGCAGCTCCCCCCGCGGGAGGTACGAGCAGTACTTC
abundance: -; v_gene: TRBV27; j_gene: TRBJ2-7; d_gene: TRBD1; CDR3aa: CASSLPGQGANEQYF; CDR3nt: TGTGCCAGCAGTCTACCGGGACAGGGGGCGAACGAGCAGTACTTC
abundance: -; v_gene: TRBV9; j_gene: TRBJ2-7; d_gene: -; CDR3aa: CASSRQAAGSSYEQYF; CDR3nt: TGTGCCAGCAGCCGTCAAGCGGCGGGAAGCTCCTACGAGCAGTACTTC
abundance: -; v_gene: TRBV4-2; j_gene: TRBJ2-1; d_gene: TRBD2; CDR3aa: CASSQVTSGGYNEQFF; CDR3nt: TGTGCCAGCAGCCAGGTGACTAGCGGGGGATACAATGAGCAGTTCTTC
abundance: -; v_gene: TRBV9; j_gene: TRBJ1-4; d_gene: TRBD1; CDR3aa: CASSVAGQSNEKLFF; CDR3nt: TGTGCCAGCAGCGTAGCGGGACAGTCTAATGAAAAACTGTTTTTT
abundance: -; v_gene: TRBV7-2; j_gene: TRBJ2-7; d_gene: TRBD1; CDR3aa: CASSFPDRYLGYEQYF; CDR3nt: TGTGCCAGCAGCTTTCCGGACAGGTATTTGGGCTACGAGCAGTACTTC
abundance: -; v_gene: TRBV7-2; j_gene: TRBJ2-1; d_gene: -; CDR3aa: CASSFGGGPNEQFF; CDR3nt: TGTGCCAGCAGCTTTGGGGGGGGGCCAAATGAGCAGTTCTTC
abundance: -; v_gene: TRBV6-1; j_gene: TRBJ2-7; d_gene: TRBD2; CDR3aa: CASSELVAGGQEQYF; CDR3nt: TGTGCCAGCAGTGAATTAGTAGCGGGAGGGCAGGAGCAGTACTTC
abundance: few; v_gene: TRBV2; j_gene: TRBJ2-5; d_gene: -; CDR3aa: CASRPWALRQETQYF; CDR3nt: TGTGCCAGCAGGCCCTGGGCGTTACGCCAAGAGACCCAGTACTTC
abundance: -; v_gene: TRBV10-3; j_gene: TRBJ1-5; d_gene: -; CDR3aa: CAITEGEQPQHF; CDR3nt: TGTGCCATCACGGAGGGAGAGCAGCCCCAGCATTTT
abundance: -; v_gene: TRBV7-9; j_gene: TRBJ2-5; d_gene: TRBD1; CDR3aa: CASSHPDRGSRETQYF; CDR3nt: TGTGCCAGCAGCCATCCGGACAGGGGGTCAAGAGAGACCCAGTACTTC
abundance: -; v_gene: TRBV11-3; j_gene: TRBJ2-3; d_gene: TRBD2; CDR3aa: CASSLDWREVGPDTQYF; CDR3nt: TGTGCCAGCAGCTTAGATTGGCGGGAGGTGGGGCCAGATACGCAGTATTTT
abundance: -; v_gene: TRBV14; j_gene: TRBJ2-2; d_gene: -; CDR3aa: CASRGGLANTGELFF; CDR3nt: TGTGCCAGCAGGGGAGGCCTCGCGAACACCGGGGAGCTGTTTTTT
abundance: -; v_gene: TRBV9; j_gene: TRBJ2-1; d_gene: -; CDR3aa: CASSGRGGGYNEQFF; CDR3nt: TGTGCCAGCAGCGGCAGGGGAGGGGGTTACAATGAGCAGTTCTTC
abundance: -; v_gene: TRBV30; j_gene: TRBJ2-6; d_gene: TRBD1; CDR3aa: CARGQANSGANVLTF; CDR3nt: TGTGCCCGGGGACAGGCAAACTCTGGGGCCAACGTCCTGACTTTC
abundance: -; v_gene: TRBV6-1; j_gene: TRBJ1-2; d_gene: TRBD1; CDR3aa: CASRMTGDGYTF; CDR3nt: TGTGCCAGCAGGATGACAGGGGACGGCTACACCTTC
abundance: -; v_gene: TRBV6-5; j_gene: TRBJ1-3; d_gene: -; CDR3aa: CASSMTVSSGNTIYF; CDR3nt: TGTGCCAGCAGCATGACAGTGAGCTCTGGAAACACCATATATTTT
abundance: few; v_gene: TRBV6-1; j_gene: TRBJ2-1; d_gene: -; CDR3aa: CASSGLPLGNEQFF; CDR3nt: TGTGCCAGCAGTGGACTACCCCTAGGCAATGAGCAGTTCTTC
abundance: -; v_gene: TRBV2; j_gene: TRBJ2-7; d_gene: TRBD1; CDR3aa: CASSRQGYYEQYF; CDR3nt: TGTGCCAGCAGTAGACAGGGTTACTACGAGCAGTACTTC
abundance: once; v_gene: TRBV2; j_gene: TRBJ1-2; d_gene: TRBD1; CDR3aa: CARTLRDSSFRYYGYTF; CDR3nt: TGTGCCAGGACGTTGAGGGACAGCTCTTTTCGCTACTATGGCTACACCTTC
abundance: -; v_gene: TRBV6-1; j_gene: TRBJ1-2; d_gene: TRBD1; CDR3aa: CASSGTGGDNYGYTF; CDR3nt: TGTGCCAGCAGCGGGACAGGGGGCGATAACTATGGCTACACCTTC
abundance: -; v_gene: TRBV7-8; j_gene: TRBJ2-1; d_gene: TRBD1; CDR3aa: CASSLPATGGNEQFF; CDR3nt: TGTGCCAGCAGCTTACCAGCTACAGGGGGCAATGAGCAGTTCTTC
abundance: -; v_gene: TRBV28; j_gene: TRBJ2-1; d_gene: -; CDR3aa: CASRDWMLYPYNEQFF; CDR3nt: TGTGCCAGCAGGGACTGGATGTTATACCCGTACAATGAGCAGTTCTTC
abundance: -; v_gene: TRBV9; j_gene: TRBJ2-1; d_gene: TRBD2; CDR3aa: CASSVQLAGSYNEQFF; CDR3nt: TGTGCCAGCAGCGTACAACTAGCGGGATCCTACAATGAGCAGTTCTTC
abundance: -; v_gene: TRBV10-3; j_gene: TRBJ1-2; d_gene: TRBD1; CDR3aa: CAITGQGYYGYTF; CDR3nt: TGTGCCATCACTGGACAGGGCTACTATGGCTACACCTTC
abundance: once; v_gene: TRBV2; j_gene: TRBJ2-7; d_gene: TRBD2; CDR3aa: CASSEARLAGVYEQYF; CDR3nt: TGTGCCAGCAGTGAAGCTAGGCTAGCGGGAGTCTACGAGCAGTACTTC
abundance: -; v_gene: TRBV7-9; j_gene: TRBJ2-7; d_gene: -; CDR3aa: CASSWDNHYEQYF; CDR3nt: TGTGCCAGCAGCTGGGACAACCACTACGAGCAGTACTTC
abundance: -; v_gene: TRBV7-2; j_gene: TRBJ2-7; d_gene: TRBD1; CDR3aa: CASSLYGQGASEQYF; CDR3nt: TGTGCCAGCAGCTTATACGGACAGGGGGCGTCTGAGCAGTACTTC
abundance: -; v_gene: TRBV5-1; j_gene: TRBJ2-7; d_gene: -; CDR3aa: CASSLKGQWVEQYF; CDR3nt: TGCGCCAGCAGCTTGAAGGGACAATGGGTCGAGCAGTACTTC
abundance: -; v_gene: TRBV7-2; j_gene: TRBJ2-7; d_gene: TRBD2; CDR3aa: CASSRTSGGFYEQYF; CDR3nt: TGTGCCAGCAGCCGGACTAGCGGGGGCTTCTACGAGCAGTACTTC
abundance: -; v_gene: TRBV18; j_gene: TRBJ1-1; d_gene: -; CDR3aa: CASSPPGGTEAFF; CDR3nt: TGTGCCAGCTCACCCCCGGGGGGCACTGAAGCTTTCTTT
abundance: few; v_gene: TRBV5-6; j_gene: TRBJ2-1; d_gene: TRBD2; CDR3aa: CASSRGTSGLGQVF; CDR3nt: TGTGCCAGCAGCAGAGGGACTAGCGGCCTAGGACAGGTCTTC
abundance: -; v_gene: TRBV14; j_gene: TRBJ1-1; d_gene: TRBD1; CDR3aa: CASSQREGQGGAEAFF; CDR3nt: TGTGCCAGCAGCCAACGTGAGGGACAGGGGGGGGCTGAAGCTTTCTTT
abundance: -; v_gene: TRBV10-3; j_gene: TRBJ2-3; d_gene: -; CDR3aa: CAISESLTDTQYF; CDR3nt: TGTGCCATCAGTGAGTCTCTCACAGATACGCAGTATTTT
abundance: once; v_gene: TRBV5-6; j_gene: TRBJ2-5; d_gene: -; CDR3aa: CASSLVGGAGETQYF; CDR3nt: TGTGCCAGCAGCTTGGTTGGGGGAGCGGGAGAGACCCAGTACTTC
abundance: -; v_gene: TRBV10-3; j_gene: TRBJ2-1; d_gene: TRBD2; CDR3aa: CAISESQASGDYNEQFF; CDR3nt: TGTGCCATCAGTGAGTCCCAGGCTAGCGGGGACTACAATGAGCAGTTCTTC
abundance: -; v_gene: TRBV6-6; j_gene: TRBJ2-3; d_gene: TRBD1; CDR3aa: CASRLLGTGTDTQYF; CDR3nt: TGTGCCAGCAGACTCCTCGGGACAGGGACAGATACGCAGTATTTT
abundance: -; v_gene: TRBV27; j_gene: TRBJ1-4; d_gene: -; CDR3aa: CASSHPGGVNEKLFF; CDR3nt: TGTGCCAGCAGTCATCCGGGGGGGGTTAATGAAAAACTGTTTTTT
abundance: -; v_gene: TRBV18; j_gene: TRBJ2-7; d_gene: -; CDR3aa: CASSPRIGLEGDEQYF; CDR3nt: TGTGCCAGCTCACCACGTATCGGGTTGGAAGGGGACGAGCAGTACTTC
abundance: -; v_gene: TRBV28; j_gene: TRBJ2-1; d_gene: TRBD2; CDR3aa: CASTNPGLAGREQFF; CDR3nt: TGTGCCAGCACTAATCCGGGACTAGCGGGAAGGGAGCAGTTCTTC
abundance: -; v_gene: TRBV30; j_gene: TRBJ2-7; d_gene: TRBD2; CDR3aa: CAWGTRGGSIDEQYF; CDR3nt: TGTGCCTGGGGTACGAGGGGCGGGAGTATCGACGAGCAGTACTTC
abundance: -; v_gene: TRBV7-9; j_gene: TRBJ2-7; d_gene: -; CDR3aa: CASSWSGEQYF; CDR3nt: TGTGCCAGCAGCTGGTCCGGGGAGCAGTACTTC
abundance: -; v_gene: TRBV4-3; j_gene: TRBJ1-3; d_gene: -; CDR3aa: CASSTTDSGNTIYF; CDR3nt: TGCGCCAGCAGTACGACAGACTCTGGAAACACCATATATTTT